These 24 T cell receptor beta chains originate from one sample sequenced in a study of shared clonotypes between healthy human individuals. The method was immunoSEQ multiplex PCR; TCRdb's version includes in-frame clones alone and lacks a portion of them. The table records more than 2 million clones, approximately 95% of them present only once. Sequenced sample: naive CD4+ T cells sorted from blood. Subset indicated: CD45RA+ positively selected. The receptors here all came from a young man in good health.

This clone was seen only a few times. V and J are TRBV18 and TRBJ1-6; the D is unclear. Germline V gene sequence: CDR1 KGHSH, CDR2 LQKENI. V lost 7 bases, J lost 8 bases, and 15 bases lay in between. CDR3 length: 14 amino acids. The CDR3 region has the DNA TGTGCCAGCTGTTCGCTTGGCGATGATTCACCCCTCCACTTT. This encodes CASCSLGDDSPLHF.

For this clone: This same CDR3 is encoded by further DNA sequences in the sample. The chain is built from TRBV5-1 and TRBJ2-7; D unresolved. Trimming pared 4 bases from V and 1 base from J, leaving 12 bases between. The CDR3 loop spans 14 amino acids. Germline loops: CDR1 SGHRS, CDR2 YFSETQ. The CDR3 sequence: CASSLGVLSYEQYF. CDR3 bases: TGCGCCAGCAGCCTGGGCGTTCTTTCCTACGAGCAGTACTTC.

In DNA, the CDR3 is TGCGCCAGCAGCCAAGAAGGAGTGCGGGGGCGCGTTAATGAAAAACTGTTTTTT. Protein: CASSQEGVRGRVNEKLFF. V gene TRBV4-3 combines with J gene TRBJ1-4; D might be TRBD1 (6 bases). Trimming left V 0 bases short and J 4 bases short, with 18 bases between. Germline lookup yields CDR1 LGHNA and CDR2 YSLEER. The CDR3 spans 18 residues.

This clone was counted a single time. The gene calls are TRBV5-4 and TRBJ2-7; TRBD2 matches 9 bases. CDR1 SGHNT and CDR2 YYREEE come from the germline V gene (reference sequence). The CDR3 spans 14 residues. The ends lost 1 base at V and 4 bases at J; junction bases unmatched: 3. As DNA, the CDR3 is TGTGCCAGCAGCTTGACTAGCGGGTTATACGAGCAGTACTTC. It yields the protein CASSLTSGLYEQYF.

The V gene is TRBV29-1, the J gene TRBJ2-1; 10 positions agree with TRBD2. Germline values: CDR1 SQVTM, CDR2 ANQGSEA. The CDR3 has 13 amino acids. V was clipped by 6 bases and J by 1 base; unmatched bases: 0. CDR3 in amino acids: CSVLAGSYNEQFF. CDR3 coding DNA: TGCAGCGTACTAGCGGGGTCCTACAATGAGCAGTTCTTC.

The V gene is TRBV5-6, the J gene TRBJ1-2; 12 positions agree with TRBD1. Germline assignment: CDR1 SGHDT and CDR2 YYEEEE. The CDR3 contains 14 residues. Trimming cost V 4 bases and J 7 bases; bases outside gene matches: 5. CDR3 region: CASSRDRGLSGYTF. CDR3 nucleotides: TGTGCCAGCAGCCGGGACAGGGGGCTCTCTGGCTACACCTTC.

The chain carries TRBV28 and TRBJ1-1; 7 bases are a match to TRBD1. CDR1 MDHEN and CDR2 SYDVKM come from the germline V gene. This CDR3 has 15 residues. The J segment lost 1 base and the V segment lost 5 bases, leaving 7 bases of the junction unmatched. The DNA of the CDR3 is TGTGCCAGCAGTGCGGGACAGCTGGGGAACACTGAAGCTTTCTTT. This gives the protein CASSAGQLGNTEAFF.

CDR3 in DNA: TGTGCCAGCAGTGAACTAGCGGGGGGGCTGAATGAGCAGTTCTTC. It is translated as CASSELAGGLNEQFF. The J gene is TRBJ2-1, the V gene TRBV2, with TRBD2 identical over 12 bases. The ends lost 2 bases at V and 7 bases at J; junction bases unmatched: 3. This CDR3 comprises 15 residues. The germline V gene encodes CDR1 SNHLY and CDR2 FYNNEI.

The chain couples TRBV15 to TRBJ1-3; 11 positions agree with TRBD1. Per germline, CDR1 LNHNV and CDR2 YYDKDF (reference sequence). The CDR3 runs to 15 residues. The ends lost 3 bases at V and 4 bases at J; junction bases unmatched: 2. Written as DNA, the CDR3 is TGTGCCACCAGCAGTGGACAGGGGGCAGGAAACACCATATATTTT. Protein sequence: CATSSGQGAGNTIYF.

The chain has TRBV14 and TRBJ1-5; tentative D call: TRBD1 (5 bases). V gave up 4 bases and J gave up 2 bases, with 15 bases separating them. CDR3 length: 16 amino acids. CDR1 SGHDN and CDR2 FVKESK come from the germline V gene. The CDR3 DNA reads TGTGCCAGCAGCCCACTACGTTTAGGGGGCAATCAGCCCCAGCATTTT. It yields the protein CASSPLRLGGNQPQHF. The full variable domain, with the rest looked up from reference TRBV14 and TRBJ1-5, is EAGVTQFPSHSVIEKGQTVTLRCDPISGHDNLYWYRRVMGKEIKFLLHFVKESKQDESGMPNNRFLAERTGGTYSTLKVQPAELEDSGVYFCASSPLRLGGNQPQHFGDGTRLSIL.

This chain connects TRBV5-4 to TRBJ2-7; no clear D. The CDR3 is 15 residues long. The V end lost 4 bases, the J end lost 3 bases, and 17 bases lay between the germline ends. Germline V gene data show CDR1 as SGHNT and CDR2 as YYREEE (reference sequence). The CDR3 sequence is CASSGKGVADYEQYF. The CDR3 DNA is TGTGCCAGCAGCGGGAAGGGTGTGGCTGACTACGAGCAGTACTTC.

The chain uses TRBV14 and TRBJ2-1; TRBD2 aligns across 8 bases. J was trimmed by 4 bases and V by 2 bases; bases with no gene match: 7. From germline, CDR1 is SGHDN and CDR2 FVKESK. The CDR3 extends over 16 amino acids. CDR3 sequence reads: CASSQQITSGYNEQFF. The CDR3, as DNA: TGTGCCAGCAGCCAACAAATAACTAGCGGATACAATGAGCAGTTCTTC.

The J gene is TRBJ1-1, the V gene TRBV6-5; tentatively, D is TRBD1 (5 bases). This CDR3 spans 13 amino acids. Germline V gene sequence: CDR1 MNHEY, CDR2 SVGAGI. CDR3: CASRRGKSTEAFF. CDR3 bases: TGTGCTAGCCGTAGGGGAAAGAGCACTGAAGCTTTCTTT.

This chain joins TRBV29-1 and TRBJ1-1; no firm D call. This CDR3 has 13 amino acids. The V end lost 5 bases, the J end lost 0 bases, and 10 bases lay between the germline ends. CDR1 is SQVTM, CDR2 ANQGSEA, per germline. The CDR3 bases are TGCAGCGTTTTCAAGACCATGAACACTGAAGCTTTCTTT. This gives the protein CSVFKTMNTEAFF.

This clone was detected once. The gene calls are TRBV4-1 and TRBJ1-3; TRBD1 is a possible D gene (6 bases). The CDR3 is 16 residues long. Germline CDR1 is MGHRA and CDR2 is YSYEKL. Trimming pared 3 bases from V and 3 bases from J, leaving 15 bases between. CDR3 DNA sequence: TGCGCCAGCAGCCACCCCGACAGGCTTTATGGAAACACCATATATTTT. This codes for CASSHPDRLYGNTIYF.

The CDR3 is CAWRPQRTNTGELFF. DNA of the CDR3: TGTGCCTGGCGACCACAGAGAACGAACACCGGGGAGCTGTTTTTT. The chain links TRBV30 to TRBJ2-2; D is unclear. The CDR3 loop spans 15 amino acids. Trimming removed 5 bases from V and 0 bases from J, with 13 bases in between. Germline V gene data show CDR1 as GTSNPN and CDR2 as SVGIG (reference sequence).

The CDR3, as DNA: TGTGCCAGCAGCTTACAGGGGGCAGGGTACGAGCAGTACTTC. Protein: CASSLQGAGYEQYF. V and J are TRBV5-6 and TRBJ2-7; 9 nucleotides line up with TRBD1. Per germline, CDR1 SGHDT and CDR2 YYEEEE. The CDR3 extends over 14 amino acids. Trimming cost V 2 bases and J 4 bases; bases outside gene matches: 4.

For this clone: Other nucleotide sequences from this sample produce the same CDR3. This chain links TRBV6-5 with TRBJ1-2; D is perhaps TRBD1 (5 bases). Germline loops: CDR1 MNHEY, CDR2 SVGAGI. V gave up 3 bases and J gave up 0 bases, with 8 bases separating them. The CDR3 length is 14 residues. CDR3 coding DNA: TGTGCCAGCAGTTATGGGACGACTAACTATGGCTACACCTTC. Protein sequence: CASSYGTTNYGYTF.

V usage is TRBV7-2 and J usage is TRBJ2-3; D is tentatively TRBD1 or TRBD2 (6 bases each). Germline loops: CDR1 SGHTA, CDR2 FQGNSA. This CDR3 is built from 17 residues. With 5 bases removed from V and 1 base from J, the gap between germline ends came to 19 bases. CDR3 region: CASSLSSRGRGTDTQYF. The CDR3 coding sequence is TGTGCCAGCAGCCTCTCTTCCCGGGGGCGCGGCACAGATACGCAGTATTTT.

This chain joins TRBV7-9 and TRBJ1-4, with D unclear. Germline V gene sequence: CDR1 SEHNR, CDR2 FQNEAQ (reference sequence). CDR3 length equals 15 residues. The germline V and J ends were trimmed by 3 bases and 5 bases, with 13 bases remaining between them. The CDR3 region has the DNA TGTGCCAGCAGCTTTGGAGCACTACAAAATGAAAAACTGTTTTTT. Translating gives CASSFGALQNEKLFF.

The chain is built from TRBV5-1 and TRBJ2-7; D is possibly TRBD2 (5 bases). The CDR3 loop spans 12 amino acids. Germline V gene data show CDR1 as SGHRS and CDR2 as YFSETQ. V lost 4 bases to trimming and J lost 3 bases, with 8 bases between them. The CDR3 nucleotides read TGCGCCAGCAGCCAAACTAGCTACGAGCAGTACTTC. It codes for CASSQTSYEQYF.

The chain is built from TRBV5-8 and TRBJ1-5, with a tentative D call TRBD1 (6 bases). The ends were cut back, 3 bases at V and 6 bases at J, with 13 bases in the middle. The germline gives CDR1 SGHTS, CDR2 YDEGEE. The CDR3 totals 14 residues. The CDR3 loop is CASSSEGGIQPQHF. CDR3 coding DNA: TGTGCCAGCAGCTCCGAAGGGGGGATTCAGCCCCAGCATTTT.

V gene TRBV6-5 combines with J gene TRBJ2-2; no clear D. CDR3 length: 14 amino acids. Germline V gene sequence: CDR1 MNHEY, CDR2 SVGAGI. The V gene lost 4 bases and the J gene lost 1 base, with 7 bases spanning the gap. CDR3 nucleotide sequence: TGTGCCAGCAGTTTCCGACGGAACACCGGGGAGCTGTTTTTT. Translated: CASSFRRNTGELFF.

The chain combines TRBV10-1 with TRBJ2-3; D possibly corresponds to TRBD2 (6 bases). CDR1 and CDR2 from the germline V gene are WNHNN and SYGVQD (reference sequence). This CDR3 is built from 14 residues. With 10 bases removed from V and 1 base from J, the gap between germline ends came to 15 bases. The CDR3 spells CATCRPGGTDTQYF. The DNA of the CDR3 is TGCGCCACCTGCCGGCCGGGGGGCACAGATACGCAGTATTTT.